This T cell receptor beta chain emerged from a study of read filtering for tumor transcriptome and immune sequencing. The overall study: After DNase treatment, RNA was made into whole-transcriptome libraries.

Molecular barcoded adaptors covering alpha/delta and beta/gamma chains were used on roughly 400 ng RNA. TCRdb re-derived calls from the reads in MiXCR, one entry per CDR3 protein. The sample lists 40,000 to 55,000 distinct CDR3 sequences, 15% to 20% occurring once. J was trimmed by 2 bases and V by 4 bases; bases with no gene match: 6. CDR1 is MNHEY and CDR2 is SMNVEV in the germline V gene (reference sequence). This CDR3 contains 17 residues. This clonotype was recorded many times. Bone marrow was sampled from every patient at the time of active disease. V gene TRBV27 combines with J gene TRBJ2-3; 13 bases map to TRBD2. The receptor was isolated from a donor aged 40 or over with multiple myeloma. The sequenced material came from a population of CD138-negative cells sorted from bone marrow. CDR3 protein: CASSYWTSGSDTDTQYF. CDR3 sequence (DNA): TGTGCCAGCAGTTACTGGACTAGCGGGAGTGACACAGATACGCAGTATTTT.